These 18 T cell receptor beta chains came from one sample sequenced in a study of blood T cell repertoires in COVID-19. The method was immunoSEQ multiplex PCR; TCRdb's version includes in-frame clones alone and lacks a portion of them. The sample has more than 95,000 clones; about 80% are singletons. Sequencing was performed on peripheral blood. The receptor source for this set is a man in his 70s with acute or convalescent COVID-19.

The gene calls are TRBV15 and TRBJ1-6, with D uncertain. The CDR3 spans 13 residues. The germline V gene encodes CDR1 LNHNV and CDR2 YYDKDF (reference sequence). V lost 2 bases to trimming and J lost 9 bases, with 8 bases between them. This CDR3 is CATSRPTPSPLHF. CDR3 in DNA: TGTGCCACCAGCAGACCTACCCCTTCACCCCTCCACTTT.

This chain connects TRBV28 to TRBJ2-7, with D possibly TRBD2 on 6 matching bases. The CDR3 consists of 14 residues. V lost 6 bases, J lost 2 bases, and 14 bases lay in between. The germline gives CDR1 MDHEN, CDR2 SYDVKM. This chain's CDR3 is CASSVQQRAYEQYF. CDR3 coding DNA: TGTGCCAGCAGCGTACAACAGCGGGCCTACGAGCAGTACTTC. The full variable domain, rest sourced from reference TRBV28 and TRBJ2-7, is DVKVTQSSRYLVKRTGEKVFLECVQDMDHENMFWYRQDPGLGLRLIYFSYDVKMKEKGDIPEGYSVSREKKERFSLILESASTNQTSMYLCASSVQQRAYEQYFGPGTRLTVT.

This clone was picked up a small number of times. The CDR3 nucleotides are TGCGCCAGCAGCTTGGCGGAAGGCGGGGGGTACAATGAGCAGTTCTTC. This gives the protein CASSLAEGGGYNEQFF. This chain uses TRBV5-1 with TRBJ2-1, with 8 bases fitting TRBD2. The CDR3 totals 16 residues. Germline V gene data show CDR1 as SGHRS and CDR2 as YFSETQ. J was trimmed by 4 bases and V by 0 bases; bases with no gene match: 6. Filled out from reference TRBV5-1 and TRBJ2-1, the complete variable domain reads KAGVTQTPRYLIKTRGQQVTLSCSPISGHRSVSWYQQTPGQGLQFLFEYFSETQRNKGNFPGRFSGRQFSNSRSEMNVSTLELGDSALYLCASSLAEGGGYNEQFFGPGTRLTVL.

This clone was recorded only once. The V gene is TRBV29-1, the J gene TRBJ2-7; D not certain. The CDR3 has 14 residues. Germline CDR1 is SQVTM and CDR2 is ANQGSEA. V was clipped by 5 bases and J by 5 bases, with 19 bases between them. DNA of the CDR3: TGCAGCGTTAGCCCGACACCTTGGTCCCACGAGCAGTACTTC. This encodes CSVSPTPWSHEQYF.

The rearrangement links TRBV12-5 to TRBJ1-2; no firm D call. Trimming pared 8 bases from V and 2 bases from J, leaving 3 bases between. The germline V gene encodes CDR1 LGHNT and CDR2 FRNRAP. This CDR3 comprises 10 residues. DNA for the CDR3: TGTGCTAGTCCAAACTATGGCTACACCTTC. It yields the protein CASPNYGYTF. The full variable domain, with the rest looked up from reference TRBV12-5 and TRBJ1-2, is DARVTQTPRHKVTEMGQEVTMRCQPILGHNTVFWYRQTMMQGLELLAYFRNRAPLDDSGMPKDRFSAEMPDATLATLKIQPSEPRDSAVYFCASPNYGYTFGSGTRLTVV.

V and J are TRBV5-1 and TRBJ2-5, with 8 bases fitting TRBD1. CDR3 length equals 13 residues. Trimming removed 4 bases from V and 5 bases from J; junction bases left unmatched: 4. Germline CDR1 and CDR2: SGHRS and YFSETQ. The CDR3 loop reads CASSPGQEETQYF. CDR3 sequence (DNA): TGCGCCAGCAGCCCGGGACAGGAGGAGACCCAGTACTTC.

The chain combines TRBV18 with TRBJ2-7; TRBD1 matches 10 bases. Germline V CDR1 and CDR2: KGHSH, LQKENI. CDR3 length: 14 residues. The junction had 5 bases not matched to a gene; V was cut back by 6 bases and J by 3 bases. The CDR3 region is CASSPDRGNYEQYF. DNA for the CDR3: TGTGCCAGCTCCCCGGACAGGGGGAACTACGAGCAGTACTTC.

This chain links TRBV30 with TRBJ1-5; D is perhaps TRBD1 (5 bases). V was clipped by 2 bases and J by 7 bases, with 12 bases between them. CDR1 and CDR2 (germline): GTSNPN, SVGIG (reference sequence). The CDR3 consists of 13 residues. CDR3 DNA sequence: TGTGCCTGGAGTATCGGGGGTGGACAGCCCCAGCATTTT. Protein: CAWSIGGGQPQHF.

The V call is TRBV2, the J call TRBJ2-6; D gene uncertain. The germline V gene has CDR1 SNHLY and CDR2 FYNNEI. V was clipped by 3 bases and J by 6 bases, with 9 bases between them. The CDR3 extends over 14 amino acids. The chain's CDR3 is CASSDPRVANVLTF. The CDR3 bases are TGTGCCAGCAGTGACCCCCGCGTGGCCAACGTCCTGACTTTC.

The rearrangement uses TRBV19 and TRBJ1-5; D unclear. V was cut by 3 bases and J by 8 bases, with 11 bases left in between. CDR3 size: 13 residues. Germline values: CDR1 LNHDA, CDR2 SQIVND (reference sequence). DNA for the CDR3: TGTGCCAGTAGTATCGGGTCGGCGGAGCCCCAGCATTTT. Protein product: CASSIGSAEPQHF.

The rearrangement links TRBV15 to TRBJ2-3; 7 bases fit TRBD2. Germline V lookup: CDR1 LNHNV, CDR2 YYDKDF (reference sequence). J lost 1 base, V lost 8 bases, and 9 bases had no gene match. The CDR3 consists of 15 residues. The CDR3 spells CATGDLLAGTDTQYF. CDR3 DNA: TGTGCCACCGGGGATCTTCTAGCGGGCACAGATACGCAGTATTTT.

The V and J genes are TRBV29-1 and TRBJ2-1, with TRBD1 matching 9 bases. V dropped 6 bases and J dropped 7; count of bases not matched to a gene: 13. Germline CDR1 and CDR2: SQVTM and ANQGSEA. The CDR3 has 15 amino acids. As DNA, the CDR3 is TGCAGCGTCTCATCGGACAGGGGCGGGGGTAATGAGCAGTTCTTC. It encodes CSVSSDRGGGNEQFF.

The rearrangement uses TRBV28 and TRBJ2-7; D not certain. V lost 2 bases to trimming and J lost 0 bases, with 11 bases between them. This CDR3 spans 15 amino acids. Germline CDR1 and CDR2: MDHEN and SYDVKM. The CDR3 sequence is CASSLAATSSYEQYF. The CDR3 nucleotides are TGTGCCAGCAGTTTAGCGGCAACGAGCTCCTACGAGCAGTACTTC. Based on the CDR3 plus reference TRBV28 and TRBJ2-7, the full variable domain is DVKVTQSSRYLVKRTGEKVFLECVQDMDHENMFWYRQDPGLGLRLIYFSYDVKMKEKGDIPEGYSVSREKKERFSLILESASTNQTSMYLCASSLAATSSYEQYFGPGTRLTVT.

The chain joins TRBV5-8 to TRBJ1-4; D gene unclear. The length of the CDR3 is 14 residues. The V end lost 2 bases, the J end lost 8 bases, and 13 bases lay between the germline ends. Germline CDR1 SGHTS, CDR2 YDEGEE. CDR3 bases: TGTGCCAGCAGCTTCTTGTACGCAGAAGAAAAACTGTTTTTT. Protein sequence: CASSFLYAEEKLFF. The entire variable domain, with the rest obtained from reference TRBV5-8 and TRBJ1-4, is as follows: EAGVTQSPTHLIKTRGQQATLRCSPISGHTSVYWYQQALGLGLQFLLWYDEGEERNRGNFPPRFSGRQFPNYSSELNVNALELEDSALYLCASSFLYAEEKLFFGSGTQLSVL.

In its sample, this clone was seen many times. The J gene is TRBJ1-4, the V gene TRBV19; D gene uncertain. Germline V gene sequence: CDR1 LNHDA, CDR2 SQIVND (reference sequence). The V end was cut by 7 bases, the J end by 0 bases, with 12 bases between. The length of the CDR3 is 15 residues. The CDR3 reads CASTPLGATNEKLFF. DNA for the CDR3: TGTGCCAGTACCCCGTTGGGAGCAACTAATGAAAAACTGTTTTTT.

V gene TRBV28 combines with J gene TRBJ1-5, with 7 bases that match TRBD1. This CDR3 is built from 18 residues. The germline CDR1 and CDR2 sequences are MDHEN and SYDVKM. V gave up 5 bases and J gave up 4 bases; unmatched junction bases: 17. The CDR3 loop is CASSPGTAPWDPNQPQHF. The CDR3 nucleotides read TGTGCCAGCAGTCCCGGGACAGCACCCTGGGATCCGAATCAGCCCCAGCATTTT.

The chain uses TRBV11-2 and TRBJ1-6; 7 bases map to TRBD1. V shed 3 bases, J shed 0 bases, and the junction held 2 bases outside the gene matches. The CDR3 spans 16 residues. Germline V gene sequence: CDR1 SGHAT, CDR2 FQNNGV. The CDR3 sequence is CASSLTGSSYNSPLHF. CDR3 DNA sequence: TGTGCCAGCAGCTTGACAGGGAGCTCCTATAATTCACCCCTCCACTTT.

The rearrangement joins TRBV12-3 or TRBV12-4 to TRBJ2-7; D ambiguous. The germline V and J ends were trimmed by 4 bases and 2 bases, with 6 bases remaining between them. This CDR3 spans 12 amino acids. CDR3 nucleotides: TGTGCCAGCAGTTCGACAACCTACGAGCAGTACTTC. Protein: CASSSTTYEQYF.